This paragraph reports one TCR beta chain. Its specificity is unknown. TCRdb's table, derived via immunoSEQ multiplex PCR, lists solely in-frame clones and lacks some. The sample has 120,000 or so clones, 85% to 90% seen once. Germline lookup yields CDR1 SGHVT and CDR2 SQSDAQ. This CDR3 region has 14 residues. The V and J ends lost 8 bases and 2 bases, in that order; junction bases with no gene match: 5. The sample comes from a study of T cell responses to AZD1222 COVID-19 vaccine. Study-wide results and caveats: CD4 TCRs associated with vaccination spanned spike, dominating at 160-218 and 743-854. Repertoire sampling was restricted to post-peak T cell response timepoints. Mostly white British, mostly female donors; authors suggested clonal diversity may be underestimated. Spike-specific TCR breadth and depth went up after people got two AZD1222 doses.

Sequenced material: peripheral blood, taken 28 days after the second AZD1222 dose. The V and J genes are TRBV7-4 and TRBJ1-4; TRBD1 matches 7 bases. The source of this sequence is an adult who received the AZD1222 COVID-19 vaccine. DNA of the CDR3: TGTGCCAGCCTTCAGGGGGATACTAATGAAAAACTGTTTTTT. Protein: CASLQGDTNEKLFF.